The 14 T cell receptor beta chains reported below all come from one sample, sequenced in a study of T cell changes during pregnancy in multiple sclerosis. Some clones are missing from TCRdb's copy, which holds only in-frame ones; the method was immunoSEQ multiplex PCR. Of around 69,000 clones in the sample, 85% to 95% are singletons; the top ten hold 2% to 2.5%. Specimen: peripheral blood, collected in the second trimester of pregnancy. Every receptor here comes from a female donor in good health, enrolled as a control in a pregnancy study.

This chain uses TRBV7-3 with TRBJ1-3; no definite D call. Trimming removed 0 bases at V and 1 base at J, with 16 bases between. Per the germline V gene, CDR1 is SGHTA and CDR2 is FQGTGA. CDR3 length equals 18 residues. The CDR3 bases are TGTGCCAGCAGCTTAACCTGGTCCGGCCCCGGGTCTGGAAACACCATATATTTT. This sequence encodes CASSLTWSGPGSGNTIYF.

The V gene is TRBV7-6, the J gene TRBJ1-1; the D gene is possibly TRBD1 (6 bases). Germline V gene lookup returns CDR1 SGHVS and CDR2 FNYEAQ. The CDR3 sequence is 15 residues long. V was clipped by 6 bases and J by 2 bases, with 16 bases between them. Written as DNA, the CDR3 is TGTGCCAGCAGTCTAGGGGGGGGACCCAACACTGAAGCTTTCTTT. The encoded protein is CASSLGGGPNTEAFF.

This clone came up a few times. The CDR3 nucleotides are TGCAGCGTTGAAGAGGGGGACTATCAGCCCCAGCATTTT. It yields the protein CSVEEGDYQPQHF. The chain has TRBV29-1 and TRBJ1-5; a possible D gene is TRBD1 (5 bases). The length of the CDR3 is 13 residues. Trimming cost V 0 bases and J 5 bases, with 8 bases left between them. Germline loops: CDR1 SQVTM, CDR2 ANQGSEA.

V and J are TRBV4-1 and TRBJ1-5, with D possibly TRBD1 on 5 matching bases. The ends were cut back, 1 base at V and 1 base at J, with 8 bases in the middle. The germline V gene has CDR1 MGHRA and CDR2 YSYEKL. This CDR3 has 15 amino acids. The CDR3 DNA is TGCGCCAGCAGCCAAGCGGACAAGAGCAATCAGCCCCAGCATTTT. Translated: CASSQADKSNQPQHF.

The chain uses TRBV19 and TRBJ1-4; TRBD1 aligns across 7 bases. The germline CDR1 and CDR2 sequences are LNHDA and SQIVND (reference sequence). The CDR3 is 14 residues long. V lost 4 bases and J lost 5; bases outside the gene matches: 4. In nucleotides, the CDR3 is TGTGCCAGTAGTAAGGGACAGCAAAATGAAAAACTGTTTTTT. This gives the protein CASSKGQQNEKLFF.

The J gene is TRBJ2-5, the V gene TRBV2; TRBD1 is a possible D gene (6 bases). The germline V gene encodes CDR1 SNHLY and CDR2 FYNNEI. Trimming shortened V by 2 bases and J by 4 bases, and 11 bases separated the two germline ends. The CDR3 extends over 14 amino acids. The CDR3 region is CASSESHRVETQYF. The CDR3 DNA follows: TGTGCCAGCAGTGAAAGCCACAGGGTAGAGACCCAGTACTTC.

The chain uses TRBV28 and TRBJ1-2, with D unclear. V was cut by 6 bases and J by 5 bases, with 10 bases left in between. This CDR3 region has 12 residues. Looked up from germline, CDR1 is MDHEN and CDR2 is SYDVKM. In DNA, the CDR3 is TGTGCCAGCAGCTCCGACATATATGGCTACACCTTC. Translation: CASSSDIYGYTF.

The chain has TRBV6-5 and TRBJ2-2; tentative D call: TRBD2 (5 bases). V lost 5 bases, J lost 5 bases, and 12 bases lay in between. Germline V gene lookup returns CDR1 MNHEY and CDR2 SVGAGI. The CDR3 contains 14 residues. CDR3 DNA: TGTGCCAGCAGTCGAGAGGGAGATACCGGGGAGCTGTTTTTT. Protein product: CASSREGDTGELFF.

The chain recombines TRBV7-2 with TRBJ1-2; TRBD1 aligns across 9 bases. The germline gives CDR1 SGHTA, CDR2 FQGNSA. V lost 5 bases and J lost 9; bases outside the gene matches: 4. The CDR3 contains 12 residues. CDR3 residues: CASSPGTGSYTF. The CDR3 nucleotides are TGTGCCAGCAGCCCGGGGACAGGGAGCTACACCTTC.

V and J are TRBV5-6 and TRBJ1-3; no definite D call. The CDR3 sequence is 14 residues long. Germline V lookup: CDR1 SGHDT, CDR2 YYEEEE. Trimming took 2 bases from V and 1 from J, leaving 7 bases between them. CDR3 protein: CASSFGSSGNTIYF. In nucleotides, the CDR3 is TGTGCCAGCAGCTTCGGTAGTTCTGGAAACACCATATATTTT. Together with reference TRBV5-6 and TRBJ1-3, the CDR3 gives the full variable domain: DAGVTQSPTHLIKTRGQQVTLRCSPKSGHDTVSWYQQALGQGPQFIFQYYEEEERQRGNFPDRFSGHQFPNYSSELNVNALLLGDSALYLCASSFGSSGNTIYFGEGSWLTVV.

This chain connects TRBV19 to TRBJ2-3; weak D call: TRBD1 (6 bases). V dropped 7 bases and J dropped 5 bases, with 19 bases sitting between them. The CDR3 has 15 residues. CDR1 and CDR2 from the germline V gene are LNHDA and SQIVND (reference sequence). In DNA form, the CDR3 reads TGTGCCAGTACCCTCACAGGGTCCCTCGGAGATACGCAGTATTTT. The encoded protein is CASTLTGSLGDTQYF. The variable domain in full, with the rest retrieved from reference TRBV19 and TRBJ2-3, is DGGITQSPKYLFRKEGQNVTLSCEQNLNHDAMYWYRQDPGQGLRLIYYSQIVNDFQKGDIAEGYSVSREKKESFPLTVTSAQKNPTAFYLCASTLTGSLGDTQYFGPGTRLTVL.

The chain is built from TRBV5-4 and TRBJ1-1, with 8 nucleotides matching TRBD1. With V trimmed by 0 bases and J by 7 bases, 8 bases remained unmatched. This CDR3 is 15 amino acids long. Germline CDR1 is SGHNT and CDR2 is YYREEE (reference sequence). In DNA, the CDR3 is TGTGCCAGCAGCTTGGATCCAGGGGGCAGGGATGAAGCTTTCTTT. Translation gives CASSLDPGGRDEAFF.

The V and J genes are TRBV4-1 and TRBJ2-2, with TRBD1 identical over 8 bases. The CDR3 runs to 18 residues. Germline CDR1 MGHRA, CDR2 YSYEKL. V was clipped by 4 bases and J by 5 bases; unmatched bases: 15. CDR3 nucleotides: TGCGCCAGCAGCCCGCGGGAAGGACAGGGATCGGTGACCGGGGAGCTGTTTTTT. Translated, it gives CASSPREGQGSVTGELFF.

The chain uses TRBV7-2 and TRBJ1-5; TRBD1 matches 7 bases. V shed 5 bases, J shed 4 bases, and the junction held 8 bases outside the gene matches. CDR1 is SGHTA and CDR2 is FQGNSA in the germline V gene. The CDR3 consists of 15 residues. This CDR3 reads CASSPGQTRNQPQHF. The CDR3 DNA follows: TGTGCCAGCAGCCCGGGACAGACCCGGAATCAGCCCCAGCATTTT.